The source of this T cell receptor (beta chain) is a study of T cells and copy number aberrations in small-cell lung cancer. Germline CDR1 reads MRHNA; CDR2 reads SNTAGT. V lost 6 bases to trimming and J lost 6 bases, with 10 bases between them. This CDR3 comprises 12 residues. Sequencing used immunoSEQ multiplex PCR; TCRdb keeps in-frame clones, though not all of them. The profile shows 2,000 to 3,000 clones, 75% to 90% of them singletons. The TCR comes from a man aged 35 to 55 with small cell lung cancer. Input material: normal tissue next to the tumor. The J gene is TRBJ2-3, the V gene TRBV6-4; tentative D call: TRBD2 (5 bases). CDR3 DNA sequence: TGTGCCAGCAGCTCCACGGGGGATACGCAGTATTTT. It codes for CASSSTGDTQYF.